The clone carrying this T cell receptor (beta chain) was observed once. This sample stems from a study of cytomegalovirus exposure and HLA in healthy donors. Trimming left V 4 bases short and J 3 bases short, with 18 bases between. The CDR3 consists of 16 residues. The primer mix had 60 Vbeta and 13 Jbeta primers. Libraries were prepared by immunoSEQ multiplex PCR; TCRdb keeps only in-frame clonotypes and omits some of them. The top ten clones hold about 2.1% of a sample with under 200,000 clones, approximately 75% of them seen once. What was sequenced was PBMCs. The source is a woman in her late teens or twenties in good health and CMV-seronegative. The V gene is TRBV23-1, the J gene TRBJ2-5; D is possibly TRBD1 (7 bases). TRBV23-1 is an open reading frame, and its role is uncertain. The CDR3 DNA follows: TGCGCCAGCAGTCCTGCAGGGGGGACAGTAGAAGAGACCCAGTACTTC. Translated, it gives CASSPAGGTVEETQYF.